Below are 8 T cell receptor beta chains sequenced from a single sample in a study of T cell repertoires in cytomegalovirus infection. One entry per CDR3 protein, called by TCRdb with MiXCR from the reads. The repertoire includes 250,000 to 300,000 distinct CDR3 sequences, less than 25% of them detected once, and around 20% sits in the top ten. These TCRs are of unknown antigen specificity. The specimen was cultured PBMCs, collected from culture after CMV antigen stimulation. Every receptor here comes from a human donor in good health (CMV status not recorded). Some clones in this sample may be carry-over from other donors' samples.

This clonotype came up many times. The chain employs TRBV5-1 and TRBJ2-5; TRBD2 aligns across 15 bases. J lost 5 bases, V lost 3 bases, and 5 bases had no gene match. This CDR3 is built from 16 residues. Germline loops: CDR1 SGHRS, CDR2 YFSETQ. The CDR3 loop is CASSSWGLAGGETQYF. For the CDR3, the DNA is TGCGCCAGCAGCTCCTGGGGACTAGCGGGAGGTGAGACCCAGTACTTC.

The chain couples TRBV20-1 to TRBJ2-3, with TRBD2 matching over 8 bases. This CDR3 comprises 15 residues. Germline V gene sequence: CDR1 DFQATT, CDR2 SNEGSKA (reference sequence). J was trimmed by 0 bases and V by 5 bases; bases with no gene match: 7. The CDR3 region has the DNA TGCAGTGCTCTAGCGACTAGCGCCAGCACAGATACGCAGTATTTT. Its translation is CSALATSASTDTQYF.

The table lists this clonotype with many counts. The gene calls are TRBV5-4 and TRBJ2-1; the D gene is possibly TRBD1 (7 bases). Per the germline V gene, CDR1 is SGHNT and CDR2 is YYREEE (reference sequence). The CDR3 has 14 residues. V lost 4 bases to trimming and J lost 4 bases, with 12 bases between them. CDR3 nucleotides: TGTGCCAGCAGCGCCCAGGGGGGTTACAATGAGCAGTTCTTC. Amino acid sequence: CASSAQGGYNEQFF.

The rearrangement joins TRBV11-3 to TRBJ2-1; 7 nucleotides agree with TRBD2. This CDR3 region has 13 residues. With V trimmed by 3 bases and J by 8 bases, 4 bases remained unmatched. CDR1 is SGHNT, CDR2 YENEEA, per germline. The DNA of the CDR3 is TGTGCCAGCAGCTTGACTAGCATCTATGAGCAGTTCTTC. It is translated as CASSLTSIYEQFF.

The V gene is TRBV7-2, the J gene TRBJ1-1; D gene ambiguous. The CDR3 length is 15 residues. Trimming left V 1 base short and J 1 base short, with 10 bases between. From germline, CDR1 is SGHTA and CDR2 FQGNSA. CDR3 in amino acids: CASSLGAGSNTEAFF. The DNA for the CDR3 is TGTGCCAGCAGCTTAGGGGCCGGGTCGAACACTGAAGCTTTCTTT.

The CDR3 DNA follows: TGTGCCAGCAGCTCTTTGGACAGGGCACCTGAGACCCAGTACTTC. It translates to CASSSLDRAPETQYF. The gene calls are TRBV7-6 and TRBJ2-5; 8 bases fit TRBD1. This CDR3 region has 15 residues. The germline CDR1 and CDR2 sequences are SGHVS and FNYEAQ. Trimming at V came to 4 bases and at J to 5 bases, leaving 9 bases not matched to a gene.

The chain employs TRBV27 and TRBJ2-7; TRBD2 matches 9 bases. The length of the CDR3 is 16 residues. Germline CDR1 and CDR2: MNHEY and SMNVEV (reference sequence). With 5 bases clipped from V and 7 bases from J, the junction kept 15 bases outside the gene matches. The CDR3: CASSRAAGGRTGEQYV. The CDR3, as DNA: TGTGCCAGCAGTCGTGCTGCGGGGGGGCGAACCGGGGAGCAGTACGTC.

A remark on this clonotype: The missing conserved phenylalanine or tryptophan at the end of this CDR3 makes a read error likely. The DNA of the CDR3 is TGCAGTGCTCAAGACGTGTTCCCGAGTGGCTACACCATC. It specifies CSAQDVFPSGYTI. The rearrangement joins TRBV20-1 to TRBJ1-2; D gene unclear. Germline loops: CDR1 DFQATT, CDR2 SNEGSKA (reference sequence). The CDR3 loop spans 13 amino acids. V shed 5 bases and J shed 7 bases, with 17 bases lying between them.